This T cell receptor (beta chain) appears in the sequencing data of a study of blood T cell repertoires in COVID-19. Study context: The study drew acute and convalescent COVID-19 samples from the United States, Italy and Spain. Sources were T cells, B-cell-depleted T cells, or PBMCs; the material itself was cDNA or gDNA.

The germline V and J ends were trimmed by 4 bases and 0 bases, with 11 bases remaining between them. This CDR3 region has 15 residues. Germline loops: CDR1 SEHNR, CDR2 FQNEAQ (reference sequence). Original methodology: Reference gene primer amplification yielded estimated nucleated cell counts. TCRdb's table, derived via immunoSEQ multiplex PCR, lists solely in-frame clones and lacks some. The V and J calls and clone size come from that table; D and trimming were worked out from the DNA. Of 190,000 or so clones detected, 85% to 90% appear once; the ten largest clones hold about 2.6%. Sequencing was performed on peripheral blood. The V call is TRBV7-9, the J call TRBJ2-3, with D perhaps TRBD2 (5 bases). The clonotype originates from a man aged 35 to 55 with active or convalescent COVID-19. The CDR3 coding sequence is TGTGCCAGCAGCTCGGACTGGACTAGCACAGATACGCAGTATTTT. It codes for CASSSDWTSTDTQYF. Combining the CDR3 with reference TRBV7-9 and TRBJ2-3 gives the whole variable domain DTGVSQNPRHKITKRGQNVTFRCDPISEHNRLYWYRQTLGQGPEFLTYFQNEAQLEKSRLLSDRFSAERPKGSFSTLEIQRTEQGDSAMYLCASSSDWTSTDTQYFGPGTRLTVL.